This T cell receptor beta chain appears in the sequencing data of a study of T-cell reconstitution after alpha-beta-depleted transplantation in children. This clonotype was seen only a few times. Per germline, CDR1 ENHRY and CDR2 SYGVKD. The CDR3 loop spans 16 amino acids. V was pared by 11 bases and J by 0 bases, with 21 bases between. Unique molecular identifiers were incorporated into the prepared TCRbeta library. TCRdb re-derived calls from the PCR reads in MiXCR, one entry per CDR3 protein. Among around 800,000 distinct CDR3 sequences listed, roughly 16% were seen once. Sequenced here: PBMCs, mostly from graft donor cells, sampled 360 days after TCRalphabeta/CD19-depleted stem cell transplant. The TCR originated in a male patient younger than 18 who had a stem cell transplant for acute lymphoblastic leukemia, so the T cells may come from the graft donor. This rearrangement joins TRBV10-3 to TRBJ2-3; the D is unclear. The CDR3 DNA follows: TGTGCCCCACCCGCGGCGGCGGAGACTAGCACAGATACGCAGTATTTT. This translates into CAPPAAAETSTDTQYF.